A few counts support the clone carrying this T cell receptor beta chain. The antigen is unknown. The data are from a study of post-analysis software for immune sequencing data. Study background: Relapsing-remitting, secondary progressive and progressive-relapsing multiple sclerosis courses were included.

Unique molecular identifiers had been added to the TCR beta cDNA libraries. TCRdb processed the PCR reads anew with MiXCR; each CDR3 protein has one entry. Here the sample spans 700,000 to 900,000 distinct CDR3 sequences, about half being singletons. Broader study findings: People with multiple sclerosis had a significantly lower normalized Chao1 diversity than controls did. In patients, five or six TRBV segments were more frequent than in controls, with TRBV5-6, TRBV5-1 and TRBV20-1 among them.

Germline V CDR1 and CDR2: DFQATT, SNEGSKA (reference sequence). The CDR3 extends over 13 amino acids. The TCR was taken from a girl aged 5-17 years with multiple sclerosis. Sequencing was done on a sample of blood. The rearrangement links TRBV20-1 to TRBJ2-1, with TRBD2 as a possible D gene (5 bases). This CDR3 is CSPLARTYNEQFF. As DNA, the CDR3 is TGCAGCCCCTTAGCGAGAACCTACAATGAGCAGTTCTTC.